One sample yielded the 23 T cell receptor beta chains listed below, sequenced in a study of CD8+ T cells in alopecia areata. Investigators isolated RNA and reverse transcribed it into cDNA to act as the sequencing template. TCRdb's copy holds only in-frame clones and misses some; the assay was immunoSEQ multiplex PCR. The data contain roughly 110,000 clones, 56% of them singletons. Sample treatment: oral pan-JAK inhibitor, 5-10 mg twice daily. Sample: CD4+ T cells sorted from blood, taken at week 24, from a patient treated with tofacitinib. These receptors all come from a human donor with alopecia areata.

The V gene is TRBV18, the J gene TRBJ2-5; TRBD1 aligns across 8 bases. Germline lookup yields CDR1 KGHSH and CDR2 LQKENI. V shed 4 bases and J 5 bases; nucleotides not matched to a gene: 6. The CDR3 has 14 residues. CDR3 sequence: CASSRQGASETQYF. The CDR3 bases are TGTGCCAGCTCACGGCAGGGGGCAAGCGAGACCCAGTACTTC.

The chain recombines TRBV10-2 with TRBJ2-5, with 14 bases aligning to TRBD2. There are 20 residues in the CDR3. Looked up from germline, CDR1 is WSHSY and CDR2 is SAAADI. V gave up 3 bases and J gave up 5 bases; unmatched junction bases: 17. The CDR3 DNA sequence: TGCGCCAGCAGTGAATCTCGAGGAGGACTAGCGGGGGGACGAGCGGAGACCCAGTACTTC. Its translation is CASSESRGGLAGGRAETQYF.

V usage is TRBV7-2 and J usage is TRBJ1-1; D is perhaps TRBD1 (5 bases). The germline V and J ends were trimmed by 3 bases and 6 bases, with 17 bases remaining between them. CDR1 SGHTA and CDR2 FQGNSA come from the germline V gene. The CDR3 runs 15 residues. The CDR3 spells CASSFFGTEFAEAFF. The CDR3 DNA sequence: TGTGCCAGCAGCTTCTTCGGGACGGAGTTCGCTGAAGCTTTCTTT.

A word on this clone: The junction and the germline gene differ at one end; a read error may be behind it. The CDR3: CASREDAFEQFF. CDR3 DNA sequence: TGTGCCAGCAGGGAAGACGCATTCGAGCAGTTCTTC. V and J are TRBV2 and TRBJ2-1; D unclear. Germline-derived CDR1 and CDR2 are SNHLY and FYNNEI. CDR3 length: 12 amino acids. Full variable domain (missing parts from reference TRBV2 and TRBJ2-1): EPEVTQTPSHQVTQMGQEVILRCVPISNHLYFYWYRQILGQKVEFLVSFYNNEISEKSEIFDDQFSVERPDGSNFTLKIRSTKLEDSAMYFCASREDAFEQFFGPGTRLTVL.

The chain recombines TRBV2 with TRBJ2-7; TRBD1 matches at 8 bases. The CDR3 runs 12 residues. Germline V gene sequence: CDR1 SNHLY, CDR2 FYNNEI. After removal of 5 bases from V and 6 bases from J, the junction contained 3 bases not matched to a gene. This CDR3 is CASSSTGGEQYF. In DNA, the CDR3 is TGTGCCAGCAGTTCCACAGGGGGCGAGCAGTACTTC.

V is TRBV27 and J is TRBJ2-7; possible D gene TRBD2, 6 bases. V was shortened by 4 bases and J by 2 bases, with 18 bases between the two germline ends. The CDR3 is made up of 16 amino acids. Germline-derived CDR1 and CDR2 are MNHEY and SMNVEV (reference sequence). CDR3 protein: CASSSLKGGDTYEQYF. CDR3 nucleotide sequence: TGTGCCAGCAGTTCGTTGAAGGGAGGTGATACCTACGAGCAGTACTTC.

The genes are TRBV7-8 and TRBJ2-5; no definite D call. Between the trimmed V and J ends, which lost 0 bases and 0 bases, there was a span of 5 bases. The V gene's germline CDR1 is SGHVS and CDR2 FQNEAQ. This CDR3 region has 14 residues. The CDR3 DNA reads TGTGCCAGCAGCTTAGCGGTGTACCAAGAGACCCAGTACTTC. This encodes CASSLAVYQETQYF.

This clone has more than one count but fewer than ten. The rearrangement links TRBV10-3 to TRBJ2-5, with D possibly being TRBD1 (6 bases). V lost 6 bases to trimming and J lost 11 bases, with 19 bases between them. Per germline, CDR1 ENHRY and CDR2 SYGVKD. CDR3 length equals 13 residues. The CDR3 DNA sequence: TGTGCCATCAGCAATACAGGGACCCGACAGCAGTACTTC. Protein sequence: CAISNTGTRQQYF.

This clone was observed a handful of times. The rearrangement links TRBV30 to TRBJ2-5; unclear D gene. Trimming cost V 0 bases and J 6 bases, with 14 bases left between them. This CDR3 comprises 14 residues. The germline V gene encodes CDR1 GTSNPN and CDR2 SVGIG (reference sequence). The CDR3 coding sequence is TGTGCCTGGAGTGTCGCGCTTGATGGGAAGACCCAGTACTTC. Translation: CAWSVALDGKTQYF.

V usage is TRBV23-1 and J usage is TRBJ1-3; 7 bases agree with TRBD1. TRBV23-1 is labeled an ORF, and its function is uncertain. The ends lost 3 bases at V and 2 bases at J; junction bases unmatched: 7. This CDR3 contains 16 residues. The CDR3 spells CASSQWTGPTGNTIYF. CDR3 coding DNA: TGCGCCAGCAGTCAGTGGACAGGCCCCACTGGAAACACCATATATTTT.

There are a few counts of this clone. This chain uses TRBV7-2 with TRBJ2-7; D ambiguous. Germline CDR1 SGHTA, CDR2 FQGNSA. The CDR3 loop spans 15 amino acids. Trimming removed 4 bases from V and 3 bases from J, with 16 bases in between. CDR3 region: CASSSTWQASYEQYF. In DNA, the CDR3 is TGTGCCAGCAGCTCGACCTGGCAAGCAAGCTACGAGCAGTACTTC.

This clone was counted between two and nine times. The CDR3 spells CASSRDFSYEQYF. CDR3 sequence (DNA): TGCGCCAGCAGCCGGGACTTCTCCTACGAGCAGTACTTC. The genes are TRBV5-1 and TRBJ2-7, with a possible D match to TRBD2 (6 bases). This CDR3 region has 13 residues. Germline V gene data show CDR1 as SGHRS and CDR2 as YFSETQ. V shed 4 bases and J shed 0 bases, with 8 bases lying between them.

The chain combines TRBV5-4 with TRBJ2-3; D perhaps matches TRBD2 (6 bases). The germline V and J ends were trimmed by 4 bases and 3 bases, with 12 bases remaining between them. Germline loops: CDR1 SGHNT, CDR2 YYREEE (reference sequence). CDR3 length: 14 residues. This CDR3 reads CASSPRGGTDTQYF. In DNA, the CDR3 is TGTGCCAGCAGCCCGCGGGGCGGAACAGATACGCAGTATTTT.

J is TRBJ2-2 and V is TRBV19, with 9 nucleotides matching TRBD1. This CDR3 has 16 residues. Germline V gene sequence: CDR1 LNHDA, CDR2 SQIVND (reference sequence). V lost 9 bases and J lost 1; bases outside the gene matches: 9. The CDR3 region is CASRTGADLNTGELFF. The CDR3 DNA follows: TGTGCCAGCCGGACAGGGGCCGACTTGAACACCGGGGAGCTGTTTTTT.

This chain connects TRBV25-1 to TRBJ2-1; 9 bases map to TRBD2. The germline V gene has CDR1 MGHDK and CDR2 SYGVNS. Trimming removed 4 bases from V and 1 base from J; junction bases left unmatched: 5. The CDR3 runs to 16 residues. The CDR3 DNA sequence: TGTGCCAGCAGTGCTCTTAGCGGGGGTTCCTACAATGAGCAGTTCTTC. Its protein product is CASSALSGGSYNEQFF.

The chain uses TRBV2 and TRBJ1-2; 7 nucleotides agree with TRBD1. Trimming removed 8 bases from V and 14 bases from J; junction bases left unmatched: 17. CDR1 and CDR2 (germline): SNHLY, FYNNEI. CDR3 length equals 13 residues. The CDR3 bases are TGTGCCAGCGTACCCGGGGACAGCAAAGCCCTAACCTTC. Protein sequence: CASVPGDSKALTF.

The genes are TRBV7-2 and TRBJ2-3; the D gene is possibly TRBD2 (6 bases). This CDR3 is built from 14 residues. With 5 bases removed from V and 1 base from J, the gap between germline ends came to 10 bases. Germline values: CDR1 SGHTA, CDR2 FQGNSA. The CDR3 protein is CASSRRAGTDTQYF. The CDR3 bases are TGTGCCAGCAGCAGGAGGGCGGGCACAGATACGCAGTATTTT.

V is TRBV30 and J is TRBJ1-6; D may be TRBD1 (5 bases). The CDR3 spans 19 residues. Germline assignment: CDR1 GTSNPN and CDR2 SVGIG (reference sequence). V dropped 0 bases and J dropped 5 bases, with 23 bases sitting between them. The CDR3 spells CAWSVLGRQGRRNNSPLHF. The DNA for the CDR3 is TGTGCCTGGAGTGTCTTAGGCCGTCAGGGCCGAAGAAATAATTCACCCCTCCACTTT. Supplemented by reference TRBV30 and TRBJ1-6, the full variable domain reads SQTIHQWPATLVQPVGSPLSLECTVEGTSNPNLYWYRQAAGRGLQLLFYSVGIGQISSEVPQNLSASRPQDRQFILSSKKLLLSDSGFYLCAWSVLGRQGRRNNSPLHFGNGTRLTVT.

The J gene is TRBJ1-2, the V gene TRBV5-1; 8 positions match TRBD1. The germline CDR1 and CDR2 sequences are SGHRS and YFSETQ. J lost 1 base, V lost 4 bases, and 9 bases had no gene match. The CDR3 is made up of 16 amino acids. This CDR3 reads CASSQTLDRGNYGYTF. DNA for the CDR3: TGCGCCAGCAGCCAAACCCTAGACAGGGGTAACTATGGCTACACCTTC.

This clone was recorded a few times. This rearrangement joins TRBV7-9 to TRBJ1-2; D possibly corresponds to TRBD1 (6 bases). The germline V and J ends were trimmed by 4 bases and 4 bases, with 19 bases remaining between them. Germline values: CDR1 SEHNR, CDR2 FQNEAQ (reference sequence). The CDR3 is 16 residues long. The DNA for the CDR3 is TGTGCCAGCAGCTCCTGGGCCGGACAGAACCTCTATGGCTACACCTTC. Its translation is CASSSWAGQNLYGYTF.

CDR3 protein: CASSLDRGDYNEQFF. The CDR3 DNA is TGCGCCAGCAGCCTCGACAGGGGGGACTACAATGAGCAGTTCTTC. J is TRBJ2-1 and V is TRBV5-1; 9 bases agree with TRBD1. The V gene end was trimmed by 4 bases and the J gene end by 3 bases; junction bases not matched to a gene: 5. The CDR3 is made up of 15 amino acids. Germline values: CDR1 SGHRS, CDR2 YFSETQ.

The V gene is TRBV27, the J gene TRBJ1-2; TRBD1 might be the D (6 bases). Germline assignment: CDR1 MNHEY and CDR2 SMNVEV (reference sequence). The CDR3 contains 14 residues. V was trimmed by 0 bases and J by 7 bases, leaving 12 bases between them. As DNA, the CDR3 is TGTGCCAGCAGTTTATCTTTTGGGGGCGGTGGCTACACCTTC. Translated, it gives CASSLSFGGGGYTF.

This clone turned up a few times. The genes are TRBV10-3 and TRBJ2-1; 11 bases fit TRBD2. V lost 6 bases and J lost 5; bases outside the gene matches: 9. From germline, CDR1 is ENHRY and CDR2 SYGVKD. The CDR3 consists of 16 residues. CDR3 amino acids: CAISPLTSGAHNEQFF. The CDR3 DNA reads as TGTGCCATCAGCCCCCTGACTAGCGGGGCGCACAATGAGCAGTTCTTC.